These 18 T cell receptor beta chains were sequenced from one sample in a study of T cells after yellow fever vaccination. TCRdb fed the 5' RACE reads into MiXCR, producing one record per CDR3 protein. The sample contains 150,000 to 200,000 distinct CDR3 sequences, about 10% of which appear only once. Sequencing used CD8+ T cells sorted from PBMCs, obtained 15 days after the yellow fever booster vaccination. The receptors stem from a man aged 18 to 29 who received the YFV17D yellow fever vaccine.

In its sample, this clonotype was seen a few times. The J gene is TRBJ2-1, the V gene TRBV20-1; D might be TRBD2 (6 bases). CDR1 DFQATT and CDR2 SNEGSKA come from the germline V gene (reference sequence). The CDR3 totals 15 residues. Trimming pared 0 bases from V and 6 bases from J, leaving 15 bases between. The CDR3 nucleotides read TGCAGTGCTAGAGAGATCGGGAGAGCAAGCAATGAGCAGTTCTTC. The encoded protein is CSAREIGRASNEQFF.

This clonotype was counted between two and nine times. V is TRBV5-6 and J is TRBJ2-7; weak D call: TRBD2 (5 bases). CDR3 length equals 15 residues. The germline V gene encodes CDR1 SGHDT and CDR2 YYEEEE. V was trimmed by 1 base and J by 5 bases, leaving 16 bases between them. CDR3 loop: CASSLFFGVGDEQYV. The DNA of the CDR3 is TGTGCCAGCAGCTTGTTCTTCGGGGTCGGGGACGAGCAGTACGTC.

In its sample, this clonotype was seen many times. The CDR3 region is CASSPGTAGDTEAFF. The CDR3 DNA is TGCGCCAGCAGCCCCGGCACGGCGGGGGACACTGAAGCTTTCTTT. The rearrangement links TRBV5-1 to TRBJ1-1; maybe TRBD1 (5 bases). The CDR3 loop spans 15 amino acids. V gave up 4 bases and J gave up 3 bases, with 16 bases separating them. CDR1 and CDR2 from the germline V gene are SGHRS and YFSETQ. Complete variable domain (other parts from reference TRBV5-1 and TRBJ1-1): KAGVTQTPRYLIKTRGQQVTLSCSPISGHRSVSWYQQTPGQGLQFLFEYFSETQRNKGNFPGRFSGRQFSNSRSEMNVSTLELGDSALYLCASSPGTAGDTEAFFGQGTRLTVV.

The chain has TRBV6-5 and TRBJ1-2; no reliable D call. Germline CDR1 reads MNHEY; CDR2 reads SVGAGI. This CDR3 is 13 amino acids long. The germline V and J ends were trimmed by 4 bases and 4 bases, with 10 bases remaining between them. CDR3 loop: CASSFRLSYGYTF. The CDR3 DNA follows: TGTGCCAGCAGTTTCAGGCTTAGCTATGGCTACACCTTC.

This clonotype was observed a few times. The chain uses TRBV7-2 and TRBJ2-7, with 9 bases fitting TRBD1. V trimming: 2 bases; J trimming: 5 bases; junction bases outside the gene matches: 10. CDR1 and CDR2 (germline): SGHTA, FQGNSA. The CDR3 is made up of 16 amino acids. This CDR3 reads CASSLYLRTGVDEQYF. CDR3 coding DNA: TGTGCCAGCAGCTTATATCTTAGGACAGGGGTTGACGAGCAGTACTTC.

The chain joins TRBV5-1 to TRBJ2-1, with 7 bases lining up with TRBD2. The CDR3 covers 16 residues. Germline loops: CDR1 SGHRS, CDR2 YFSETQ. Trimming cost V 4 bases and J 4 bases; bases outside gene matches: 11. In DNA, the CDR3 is TGCGCCAGCAGCCCAGCCCTAGCGGACCCTTACAATGAGCAGTTCTTC. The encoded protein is CASSPALADPYNEQFF.

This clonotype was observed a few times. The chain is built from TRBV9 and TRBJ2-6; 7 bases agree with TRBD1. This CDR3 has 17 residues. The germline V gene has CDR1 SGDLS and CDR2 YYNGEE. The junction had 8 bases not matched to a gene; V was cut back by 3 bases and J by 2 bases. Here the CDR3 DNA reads TGTGCCAGCAGCGGTGGGGACAGCAGCCCTGGGGCCAACGTCCTGACTTTC. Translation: CASSGGDSSPGANVLTF.

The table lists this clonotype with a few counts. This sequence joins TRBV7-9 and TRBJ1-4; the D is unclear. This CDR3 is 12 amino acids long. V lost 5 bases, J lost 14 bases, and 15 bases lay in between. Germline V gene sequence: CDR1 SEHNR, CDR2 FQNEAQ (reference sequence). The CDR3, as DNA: TGTGCCAGCAGCCGTGCCGTGGGGTATCTGTTTTTT. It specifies CASSRAVGYLFF.

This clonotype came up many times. The CDR3 loop is CASSSGTGGKQPQHF. The CDR3 coding sequence is TGTGCCAGCAGTTCCGGGACAGGGGGAAAGCAGCCCCAGCATTTT. The V call is TRBV27, the J call TRBJ1-5, with TRBD1 identical over 11 bases. The CDR3 extends over 15 amino acids. Germline values: CDR1 MNHEY, CDR2 SMNVEV (reference sequence). V gave up 4 bases and J gave up 7 bases; unmatched junction bases: 6.

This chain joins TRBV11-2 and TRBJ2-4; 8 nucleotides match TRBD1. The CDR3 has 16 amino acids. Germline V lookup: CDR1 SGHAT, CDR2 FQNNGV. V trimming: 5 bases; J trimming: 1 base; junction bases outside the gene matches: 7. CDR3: CASSRGQGAAKNIQYF. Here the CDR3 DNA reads TGTGCCAGCAGCCGTGGGCAGGGGGCGGCCAAAAACATTCAGTACTTC.

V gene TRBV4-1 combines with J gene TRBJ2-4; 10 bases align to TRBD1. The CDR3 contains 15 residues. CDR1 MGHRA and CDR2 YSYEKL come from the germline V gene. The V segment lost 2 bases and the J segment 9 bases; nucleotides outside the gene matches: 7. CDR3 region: CASSQLGQGEFIQYF. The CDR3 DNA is TGCGCCAGCAGCCAATTAGGACAGGGGGAATTCATTCAGTACTTC.

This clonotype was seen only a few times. The CDR3 loop reads CASSLVIYEQYV. CDR3 sequence (DNA): TGTGCCAGCAGCTTAGTTATCTACGAGCAGTACGTC. The chain couples TRBV7-9 to TRBJ2-7; D is uncertain. Germline values: CDR1 SEHNR, CDR2 FQNEAQ (reference sequence). The CDR3 has 12 amino acids. The V and J ends lost 1 base and 3 bases respectively, with 4 bases between them.

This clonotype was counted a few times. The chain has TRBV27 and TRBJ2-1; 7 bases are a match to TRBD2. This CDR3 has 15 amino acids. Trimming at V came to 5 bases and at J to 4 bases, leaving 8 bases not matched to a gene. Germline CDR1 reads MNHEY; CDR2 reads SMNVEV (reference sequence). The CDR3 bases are TGTGCCAGCAGTCCGACGAGCGGGGTGTACAATGAGCAGTTCTTC. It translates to CASSPTSGVYNEQFF.

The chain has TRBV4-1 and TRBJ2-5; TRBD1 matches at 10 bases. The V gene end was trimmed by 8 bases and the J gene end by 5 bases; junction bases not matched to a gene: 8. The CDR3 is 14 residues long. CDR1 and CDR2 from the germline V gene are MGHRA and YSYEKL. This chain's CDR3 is CASGGTGVLETQYF. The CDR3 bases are TGCGCCAGCGGCGGGACAGGGGTGTTGGAGACCCAGTACTTC.

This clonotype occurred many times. This CDR3 reads CASSRGQGAEAFF. The CDR3 DNA reads TGTGCCAGCAGCCGAGGACAGGGGGCTGAAGCTTTCTTT. This chain joins TRBV3-1 and TRBJ1-1; 10 nucleotides line up with TRBD1. J gave up 6 bases and V 4 bases, and 2 bases lay outside the gene matches. This CDR3 region has 13 residues. The germline V gene encodes CDR1 LGHDT and CDR2 YNNKEL (reference sequence). Together with reference TRBV3-1 and TRBJ1-1, the CDR3 gives the full variable domain: DTAVSQTPKYLVTQMGNDKSIKCEQNLGHDTMYWYKQDSKKFLKIMFSYNNKELIINETVPNRFSPKSPDKAHLNLHINSLELGDSAVYFCASSRGQGAEAFFGQGTRLTVV.

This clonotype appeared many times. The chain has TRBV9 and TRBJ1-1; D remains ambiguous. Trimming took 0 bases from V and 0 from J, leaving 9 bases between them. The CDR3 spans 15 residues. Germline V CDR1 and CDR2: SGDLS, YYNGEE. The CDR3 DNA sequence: TGTGCCAGCAGCGTAGTAACGGGTATGAACACTGAAGCTTTCTTT. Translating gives CASSVVTGMNTEAFF.

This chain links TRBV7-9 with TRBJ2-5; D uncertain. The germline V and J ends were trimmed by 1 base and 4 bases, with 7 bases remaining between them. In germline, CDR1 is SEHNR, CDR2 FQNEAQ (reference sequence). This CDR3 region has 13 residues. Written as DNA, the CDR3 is TGTGCCAGCAGCTTAGTACCGGGAGAGACCCAGTACTTC. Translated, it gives CASSLVPGETQYF.

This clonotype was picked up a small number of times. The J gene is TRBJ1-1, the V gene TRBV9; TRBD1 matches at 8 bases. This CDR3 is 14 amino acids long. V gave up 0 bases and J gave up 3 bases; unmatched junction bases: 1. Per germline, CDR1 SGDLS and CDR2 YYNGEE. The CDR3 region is CASSVGTGHTEAFF. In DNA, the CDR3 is TGTGCCAGCAGCGTAGGGACAGGGCACACTGAAGCTTTCTTT. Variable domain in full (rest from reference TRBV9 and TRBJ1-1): DSGVTQTPKHLITATGQRVTLRCSPRSGDLSVYWYQQSLDQGLQFLIQYYNGEERAKGNILERFSAQQFPDLHSELNLSSLELGDSALYFCASSVGTGHTEAFFGQGTRLTVV.